The sample holds a few counts of the clone carrying this TCR beta chain. Researchers partitioned CD4+ cells into CD45RA+ naive and CD45RA-negative memory subsets. The ends were cut back, 5 bases at V and 3 bases at J, with 13 bases in the middle. The CDR3 runs to 15 residues. Germline assignment: CDR1 SGHNT and CDR2 YENEEA. Deep-level settings were used for running the assay. Each subset's genomic DNA was shared equally among a number of immunoSEQ plates. Measured with immunoSEQ multiplex PCR; TCRdb has only the in-frame clones, and not every one. Counted here are approximately 2.5 million clones, approximately 93% occurring once; the ten biggest clones make up about 0.34%. The sample is drawn from a study of shared clonotypes between healthy human individuals. About the study: There were three CD4 naive, three CD4 memory, two CD8 naive and one CD8 memory plates per donor.

The sequence was collected from a man between 18 and 35 years old in good health. Some clones in this sample may be carry-over from other donors' samples. V and J are TRBV11-3 and TRBJ2-2; a possible D gene is TRBD2 (6 bases). The sample taken for sequencing was naive CD4+ T cells from PBMCs. Noted subset: CD45RA+ positively selected. The CDR3 DNA reads TGTGCCAGCAGCGAAGGACTACCTTACACCGGGGAGCTGTTTTTT. Its translation is CASSEGLPYTGELFF.